These T cell receptor beta chains were read from a single sample in a study of CD8 T cells in ankylosing spondylitis. TCRdb analysed the 5' RACE reads with MiXCR anew, one entry per CDR3 protein. Among almost 30,000 distinct CDR3 sequences, around 5% were seen once, and the ten largest hold 1.8%. The specimen sequenced was blood, either unsorted or a sorted T cell fraction (not recorded which). Every receptor here comes from a female donor with ankylosing spondylitis or in good health (not recorded which). Both conserved end residues are part of each CDR3. A D gene is named only where the DNA matches it firmly. Not every row has a clone size; where given, it reads once, few, many or a size class.

j_gene,abundance,v_gene,d_gene,CDR3nt,CDR3aa
TRBJ2-1,few,TRBV9,TRBD2,TGTGCCAGCAGCGAAACTAGCGGGGGGCGAGTTGAGCAGTTCTTC,CASSETSGGRVEQFF
TRBJ2-3,few,TRBV9,TRBD2,TGTGCCAGCAGCGCCGGAAACGGGGGGAGCACAGATACGCAGTATTTT,CASSAGNGGSTDTQYF
TRBJ2-5,NA,TRBV9,TRBD2,TGTGCCAGCAGCGTAGCCGTGACTAGCGGGAGTCTCCAAGAGACCCAGTACTTC,CASSVAVTSGSLQETQYF
TRBJ1-1,medium-sized,TRBV9,NA,TGTGCCAGCAGCGTAGAGGGGGGGAACACTGAAGCTTTCTTT,CASSVEGGNTEAFF
TRBJ2-1,many,TRBV9,NA,TGTGCCAGCAGCGGGGCGGCGGGATCCTCCTACAATGAGCAGTTCTTC,CASSGAAGSSYNEQFF
TRBJ2-3,many,TRBV9,TRBD2,TGTGCCAGCACCCCAGCGGGAGGGCCCACAGATACGCAGTATTTT,CASTPAGGPTDTQYF
TRBJ2-2,medium-sized,TRBV9,TRBD1,TGTGCCAGCAGCGCAACAAGCCGGGACAGGGTCTACACCGGGGAGCTGTTTTTT,CASSATSRDRVYTGELFF
TRBJ2-1,NA,TRBV9,NA,TGTGCCAGCAGCATAGGGTTCAATGAGCAGTTCTTC,CASSIGFNEQFF
TRBJ2-5,medium-sized,TRBV9,NA,TGTGCCAGCAGCGGCACTAGTTTGGGGACCCAGTACTTC,CASSGTSLGTQYF
TRBJ2-3,NA,TRBV9,TRBD2,TGTGCCAGCAGCGGAAGGACTAGCGGGGGTCGCACAGATACGCAGTATTTT,CASSGRTSGGRTDTQYF
TRBJ2-3,many,TRBV9,NA,TGTGCCAGCAGCGTAGGCCAGGGCACAGATACGCAGTATTTT,CASSVGQGTDTQYF
TRBJ2-1,many,TRBV9,TRBD1,TGTGCCAGCAGCTACCTCGCCGGGACAGACTACAATGAGCAGTTCTTC,CASSYLAGTDYNEQFF
TRBJ2-1,many,TRBV9,NA,TGTGCCAGCAGCGTAGGTCTAACTACCTACAATGAGCAGTTCTTC,CASSVGLTTYNEQFF
TRBJ1-1,NA,TRBV9,TRBD1,TGTGCCAGCAGCGTAGGGACAGGGTCGAACACTGAAGCTTTCTTT,CASSVGTGSNTEAFF
TRBJ2-3,NA,TRBV9,TRBD1,TGTGCCAGCAGTAGACAGGGTCTCACAGATACGCAGTATTTT,CASSRQGLTDTQYF
TRBJ2-3,NA,TRBV9,TRBD1,TGTGCCAGCAGCGATGGACAGGGAAAAGATACGCAGTATTTT,CASSDGQGKDTQYF
TRBJ2-3,many,TRBV9,NA,TGTGCCAGCAGCGCTCATATTGGCGATACGCAGTATTTT,CASSAHIGDTQYF
TRBJ2-3,many,TRBV9,TRBD2,TGTGCCAGCAGCTCTAGACTAGCGGTCACAGATACGCAGTATTTT,CASSSRLAVTDTQYF
TRBJ2-3,NA,TRBV9,NA,TGTGCCAGCAGCGTAGGTCCGGTGTACACAGATACGCAGTATTTT,CASSVGPVYTDTQYF
TRBJ2-2,many,TRBV9,NA,TGTGCCAGCAGCGTAGCGCTCCCAACGAACACCGGGGAGCTGTTTTTT,CASSVALPTNTGELFF
TRBJ2-7,few,TRBV9,TRBD2,TGTGCCAGCAGCGAAGGACTAGCGGGAGGAACTAGCTCCTACGAGCAGTACTTC,CASSEGLAGGTSSYEQYF